Each of the 9 T cell receptor beta chains below was sequenced from the same sample in a study of post-analysis software for immune sequencing data. Carried by the TCR beta cDNA libraries were unique molecular identifiers. TCRdb re-analysed the PCR reads in MiXCR, keeping a single row per CDR3 protein. The data show about 820,000 distinct CDR3 sequences, with roughly 50% seen just once and approximately 4.5% held by the top ten. For these TCRs, the target antigens are not known. Study observations and caveats: Compared with controls, patients had more of roughly five TRBV segments, including TRBV5-6, TRBV5-1 and TRBV20-1.

The sample comprised blood. The receptors were sampled from a girl aged 5-17 years with multiple sclerosis.

V and J are TRBV7-6 and TRBJ2-5; no definite D call. The CDR3 has 17 amino acids. Trimming took 1 base from V and 5 from J, leaving 20 bases between them. The germline V gene has CDR1 SGHVS and CDR2 FNYEAQ. CDR3: CASSLVDGPNYGETQYF. As DNA, the CDR3 is TGTGCCAGCAGCTTAGTGGACGGCCCGAATTATGGGGAGACCCAGTACTTC.

The rearrangement uses TRBV29-1 and TRBJ1-2, with D perhaps matching TRBD1 (5 bases). This CDR3 contains 14 residues. Looked up from germline, CDR1 is SQVTM and CDR2 is ANQGSEA. V was clipped by 0 bases and J by 7 bases, with 15 bases between them. CDR3 nucleotide sequence: TGCAGCGTTGAAGAAGGGACGATTTTCTCTGGCTACACCTTC. This sequence encodes CSVEEGTIFSGYTF.

This chain connects TRBV7-6 to TRBJ2-7; 12 bases fit TRBD2. The germline V gene has CDR1 SGHVS and CDR2 FNYEAQ. This CDR3 region has 15 residues. Unmatched junction bases numbered 2, after V lost 1 base and J lost 4 bases. The CDR3 region has the DNA TGTGCCAGCAGCTTAGAGACTAGCGGGGGTTACGAGCAGTACTTC. It codes for CASSLETSGGYEQYF.

This clonotype came up once. The rearrangement uses TRBV15 and TRBJ2-7; possibly TRBD2 for D (5 bases). The germline V gene encodes CDR1 LNHNV and CDR2 YYDKDF (reference sequence). The CDR3 sequence is 13 residues long. V lost 0 bases and J 7 bases, leaving 10 bases between the germline ends. The CDR3: CATSRDLGSEQYF. The DNA for the CDR3 is TGTGCCACCAGCAGAGATCTTGGGAGTGAGCAGTACTTC. The variable domain in full, with the rest retrieved from reference TRBV15 and TRBJ2-7, is DAMVIQNPRYQVTQFGKPVTLSCSQTLNHNVMYWYQQKSSQAPKLLFHYYDKDFNNEADTPDNFQSRRPNTSFCFLDIRSPGLGDTAMYLCATSRDLGSEQYFGPGTRLTVT.

The CDR3 here is CSARVLSGTVLLAYNEQFF. Here the CDR3 DNA reads TGCAGTGCTAGAGTTCTTAGCGGGACGGTACTCCTGGCCTACAATGAGCAGTTCTTC. The gene calls are TRBV20-1 and TRBJ2-1, with 8 nucleotides matching TRBD2. Germline V gene sequence: CDR1 DFQATT, CDR2 SNEGSKA (reference sequence). Trimming took 1 base from V and 2 from J; bases not matched to a gene: 16. This CDR3 region has 19 residues.

This chain connects TRBV2 to TRBJ2-1; 8 bases fit TRBD1. Looked up from germline, CDR1 is SNHLY and CDR2 is FYNNEI. The CDR3 has 13 amino acids. V lost 8 bases, J lost 8 bases, and 8 bases stayed unmatched. The CDR3 region has the DNA TGTGCCAGCTCGCGGGACAGGTGGGATGAGCAGTTCTTC. It is translated as CASSRDRWDEQFF.

The chain couples TRBV5-1 to TRBJ2-3; 8 nucleotides line up with TRBD2. This CDR3 is 15 amino acids long. From germline, CDR1 is SGHRS and CDR2 YFSETQ. The V segment lost 0 bases and the J segment 3 bases; nucleotides outside the gene matches: 3. Here the CDR3 DNA reads TGCGCCAGCAGCTTGGCACTAGCGGTGACAGATACGCAGTATTTT. Translated: CASSLALAVTDTQYF.

V is TRBV29-1 and J is TRBJ2-7; D is tentatively TRBD1 or TRBD2 (5 bases each). Germline V gives CDR1 SQVTM, CDR2 ANQGSEA. V was cut by 4 bases and J by 2 bases, with 21 bases left in between. This CDR3 comprises 16 residues. In DNA form, the CDR3 reads TGCAGCGTTGGGACCGCCGGTGGGACGATGCCCTACGAGCAGTACTTC. It codes for CSVGTAGGTMPYEQYF.

V is TRBV10-3 and J is TRBJ1-2, with D hard to call. This CDR3 comprises 13 residues. Per the germline V gene, CDR1 is ENHRY and CDR2 is SYGVKD. Deletions cut 4 bases from V and 3 bases from J, with 9 bases between. The CDR3: CAISGEGHYGYTF. CDR3 coding DNA: TGTGCCATCAGTGGGGAGGGCCACTATGGCTACACCTTC.